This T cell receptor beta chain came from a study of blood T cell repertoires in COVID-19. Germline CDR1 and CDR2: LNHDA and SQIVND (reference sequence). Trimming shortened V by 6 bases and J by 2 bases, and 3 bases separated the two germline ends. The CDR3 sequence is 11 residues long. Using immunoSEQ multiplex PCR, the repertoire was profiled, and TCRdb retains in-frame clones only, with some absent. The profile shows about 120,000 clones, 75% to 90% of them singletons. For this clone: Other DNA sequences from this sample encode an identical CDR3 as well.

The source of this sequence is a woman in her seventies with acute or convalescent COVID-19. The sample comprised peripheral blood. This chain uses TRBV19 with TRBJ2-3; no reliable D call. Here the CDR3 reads CASSLTDTQYF. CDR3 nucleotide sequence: TGTGCCAGTAGCCTCACAGATACGCAGTATTTT.